This T cell receptor beta chain was recovered during a study of blood T cell repertoires in COVID-19 (TCRdb year 2020). For the study in its entirety: The collaborator samples originated in the United States, Italy and Spain and spanned the acute and convalescent phases of COVID-19. The prospective study material was composed of cDNA or gDNA derived from T cells, B-cell-depleted T cells, or PBMCs. The dataset comprised deeply sampled blood TCRbeta repertoires from subjects exposed to, actively infected with, or recovered from COVID-19. The repertoires were released in a freely available public database meant as a resource for research on the immune response to SARS-CoV-2. The samples were drawn from the first 160 participants of the ongoing ImmuneRACE study and from roughly 1,300 subjects provided by 6 global collaborators. A de-identified subject ID, COVID-19 status, age in years and sex were almost always included in the sample metadata. Where HLA class I and class II types were available, the types were taken from metadata supplied by the sample provider, not from assay-based typing. The study at large found these results: The quantity of clinical and demographic metadata differed by source and by participant and was supplied without curation.

Turning to this clone: Which antigen it targets is not known. The record has no base qualities; no much larger clone is one base away. Different DNA sequences within this sample yield the same CDR3.

Unmatched junction bases come to 3, with V trimmed by 4 bases and J by 0 bases. The germline V gene supplies CDR1 SGHRS and CDR2 YFSETQ. The CDR3, cysteine through phenylalanine, is 16 amino acids long. This entry keeps only the CDR3 DNA: 48 bases, framed from base 1. TCRbeta CDR3 regions were amplified from genomic DNA using the immunoSEQ Assay, a bias-controlled multiplex PCR. Turning to the authors' computational methods: Nucleated cell counts per sample were estimated from amplification of reference gene primers within the assay. Sequence reads were collapsed and filtered to measure the absolute abundance of every unique TCRbeta CDR3 rearrangement. For each sample, productive Simpson clonality was calculated as the square root of Simpson's diversity index over productive rearrangements. The table was pulled from immuneACCESS by TCRdb, which kept in-frame rearrangements only. Such tables lose some clones; where checked, under half of the loss comes from unresolved V genes, and the rest has no known cause. V and J calls and clone size come straight from that table; D and trimming were deduced from the DNA. This sample comprises about 200,000 clones, about four fifths of them detected only once. Roughly 7% of the sample is held by the ten biggest clonotypes.

In the prospective study, participants were roughly 18 to 95 years old, resided in about 25 geographic areas of the United States, and were enrolled through a virtual design. Cohort assignment in the prospective study relied on participant-reported clinical history from a screening survey and a study questionnaire. For ImmuneRACE Cohort 3, a participant was defined as recovered based on two consecutive negative NP/OP PCR tests, clearance by a healthcare professional, or resolution of symptoms. In the prospective study, mobile phlebotomists collected whole blood, serum and a nasopharyngeal or oropharyngeal swab from each participant. Participants in the prospective study had the option to provide additional blood draws and questionnaires over an approximately two-month period. Prospective study blood samples were shipped either frozen or at room temperature before DNA extraction.

The chain joins TRBV5-1 to TRBJ2-2, and TRBD2 aligns with 10 junction nucleotides. The sample consisted of PBMCs or T cells enriched from blood (not recorded which). The sequence was collected from a man in his forties who had recovered from COVID-19. At the DNA level, the sequence is TGCGCCAGCAGCCTGAGCGGGGGGGCGAACACCGGGGAGCTGTTTTTT. Its translation reads: CASSLSGGANTGELFF. The CDR3, completed at both ends by the reference TRBV5-1 and TRBJ2-2 genes, gives the full variable domain KAGVTQTPRYLIKTRGQQVTLSCSPISGHRSVSWYQQTPGQGLQFLFEYFSETQRNKGNFPGRFSGRQFSNSRSEMNVSTLELGDSALYLCASSLSGGANTGELFFGEGSRLTVL.